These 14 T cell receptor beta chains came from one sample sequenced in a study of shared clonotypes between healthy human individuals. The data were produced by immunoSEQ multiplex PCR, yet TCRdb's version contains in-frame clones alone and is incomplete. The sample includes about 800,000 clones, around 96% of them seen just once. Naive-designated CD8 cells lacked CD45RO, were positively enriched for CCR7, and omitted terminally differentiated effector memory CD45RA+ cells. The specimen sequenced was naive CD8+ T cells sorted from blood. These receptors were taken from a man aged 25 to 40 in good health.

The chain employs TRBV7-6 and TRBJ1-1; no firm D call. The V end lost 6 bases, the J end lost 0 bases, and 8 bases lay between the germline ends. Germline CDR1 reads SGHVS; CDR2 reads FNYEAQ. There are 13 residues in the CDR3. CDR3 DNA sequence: TGTGCCAGCAGTGCCAGCATGAACACTGAAGCTTTCTTT. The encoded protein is CASSASMNTEAFF. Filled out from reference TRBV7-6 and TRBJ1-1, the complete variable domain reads GAGVSQSPRYKVTKRGQDVALRCDPISGHVSLYWYRQALGQGPEFLTYFNYEAQQDKSGLPNDRFSAERPEGSISTLTIQRTEQRDSAMYRCASSASMNTEAFFGQGTRLTVV.

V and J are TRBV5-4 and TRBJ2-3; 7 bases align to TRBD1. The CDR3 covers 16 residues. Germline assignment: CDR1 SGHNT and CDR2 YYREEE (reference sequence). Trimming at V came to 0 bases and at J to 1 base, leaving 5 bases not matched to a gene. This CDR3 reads CASSLGGTGGTDTQYF. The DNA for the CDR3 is TGTGCCAGCAGCTTGGGAGGCACAGGGGGCACAGATACGCAGTATTTT.

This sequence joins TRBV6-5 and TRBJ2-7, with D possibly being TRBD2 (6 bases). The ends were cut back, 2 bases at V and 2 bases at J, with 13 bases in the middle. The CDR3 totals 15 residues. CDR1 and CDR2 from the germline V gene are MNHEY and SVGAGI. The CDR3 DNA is TGTGCCAGCAGTTACGGGACTTTGGGGACCTACGAGCAGTACTTC. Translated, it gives CASSYGTLGTYEQYF.

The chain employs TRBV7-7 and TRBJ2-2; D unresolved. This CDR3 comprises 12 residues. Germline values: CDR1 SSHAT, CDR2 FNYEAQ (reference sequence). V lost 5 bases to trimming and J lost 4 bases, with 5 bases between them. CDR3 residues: CASSPSTGELFF. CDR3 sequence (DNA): TGTGCCAGCAGCCCTTCCACCGGGGAGCTGTTTTTT.

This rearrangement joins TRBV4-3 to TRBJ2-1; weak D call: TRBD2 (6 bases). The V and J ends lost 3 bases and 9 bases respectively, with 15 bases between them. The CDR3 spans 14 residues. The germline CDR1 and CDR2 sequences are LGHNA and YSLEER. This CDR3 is CASSHGLADIEQFF. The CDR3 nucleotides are TGCGCCAGCAGCCATGGATTAGCGGATATTGAGCAGTTCTTC.

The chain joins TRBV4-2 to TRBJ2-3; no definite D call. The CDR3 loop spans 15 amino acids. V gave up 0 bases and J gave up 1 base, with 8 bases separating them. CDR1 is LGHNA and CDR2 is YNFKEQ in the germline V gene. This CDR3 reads CASSQEASRTDTQYF. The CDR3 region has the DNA TGTGCCAGCAGCCAAGAGGCCAGTCGCACAGATACGCAGTATTTT.

CDR3 in amino acids: CASSQVFDRSTDTQYF. As DNA, the CDR3 is TGCGCCAGCAGCCAAGTATTCGACCGAAGCACAGATACGCAGTATTTT. J is TRBJ2-3 and V is TRBV4-1, with no clear D. The CDR3 has 16 amino acids. CDR1 and CDR2 from the germline V gene are MGHRA and YSYEKL. V was clipped by 1 base and J by 0 bases, with 11 bases between them.

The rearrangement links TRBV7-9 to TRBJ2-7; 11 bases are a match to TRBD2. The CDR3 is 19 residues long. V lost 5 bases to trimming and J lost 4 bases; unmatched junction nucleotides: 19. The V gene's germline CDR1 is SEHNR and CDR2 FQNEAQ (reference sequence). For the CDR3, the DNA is TGTGCCAGCAGCCCACCCCTTACTTTTACTAGCGGGAGAAGGTACGAGCAGTACTTC. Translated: CASSPPLTFTSGRRYEQYF.

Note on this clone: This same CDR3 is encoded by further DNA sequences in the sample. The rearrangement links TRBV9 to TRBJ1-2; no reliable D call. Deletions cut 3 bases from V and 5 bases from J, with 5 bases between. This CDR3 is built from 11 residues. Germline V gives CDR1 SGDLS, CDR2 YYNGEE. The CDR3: CASSGRYGYTF. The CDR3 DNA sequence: TGTGCCAGCAGCGGTCGTTATGGCTACACCTTC.

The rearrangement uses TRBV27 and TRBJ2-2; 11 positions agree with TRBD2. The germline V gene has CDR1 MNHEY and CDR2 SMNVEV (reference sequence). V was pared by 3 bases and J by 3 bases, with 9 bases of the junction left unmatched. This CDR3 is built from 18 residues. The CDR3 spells CASSFYTSGSGDTGELFF. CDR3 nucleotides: TGTGCCAGCAGTTTTTATACTAGCGGGAGTGGAGACACCGGGGAGCTGTTTTTT.

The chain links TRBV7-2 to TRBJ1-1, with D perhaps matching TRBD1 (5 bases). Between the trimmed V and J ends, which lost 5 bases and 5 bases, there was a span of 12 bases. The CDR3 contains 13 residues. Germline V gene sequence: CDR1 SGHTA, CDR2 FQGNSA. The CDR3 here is CASSLGAWTEAFF. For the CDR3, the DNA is TGTGCCAGCAGCCTCGGGGCCTGGACTGAAGCTTTCTTT.

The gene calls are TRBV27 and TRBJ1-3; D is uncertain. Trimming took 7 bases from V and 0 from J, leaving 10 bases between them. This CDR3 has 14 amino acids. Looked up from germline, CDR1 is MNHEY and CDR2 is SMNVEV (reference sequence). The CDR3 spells CASKVHNSGNTIYF. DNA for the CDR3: TGTGCCAGCAAGGTCCATAACTCTGGAAACACCATATATTTT.

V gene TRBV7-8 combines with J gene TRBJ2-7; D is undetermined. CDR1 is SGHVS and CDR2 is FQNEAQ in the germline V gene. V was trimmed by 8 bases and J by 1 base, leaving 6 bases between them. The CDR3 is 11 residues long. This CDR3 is CASGGSYEQYF. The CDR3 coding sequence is TGTGCCAGCGGCGGTTCCTACGAGCAGTACTTC.

The chain's CDR3 is CASSLGTSTDTQYF. The CDR3 DNA is TGTGCCAGCAGCCTCGGGACTAGCACAGATACGCAGTATTTT. V gene TRBV7-9 combines with J gene TRBJ2-3, with D perhaps matching TRBD2 (6 bases). The CDR3 length is 14 residues. Germline values: CDR1 SEHNR, CDR2 FQNEAQ (reference sequence). V lost 5 bases and J lost 0, with 9 bases in between.